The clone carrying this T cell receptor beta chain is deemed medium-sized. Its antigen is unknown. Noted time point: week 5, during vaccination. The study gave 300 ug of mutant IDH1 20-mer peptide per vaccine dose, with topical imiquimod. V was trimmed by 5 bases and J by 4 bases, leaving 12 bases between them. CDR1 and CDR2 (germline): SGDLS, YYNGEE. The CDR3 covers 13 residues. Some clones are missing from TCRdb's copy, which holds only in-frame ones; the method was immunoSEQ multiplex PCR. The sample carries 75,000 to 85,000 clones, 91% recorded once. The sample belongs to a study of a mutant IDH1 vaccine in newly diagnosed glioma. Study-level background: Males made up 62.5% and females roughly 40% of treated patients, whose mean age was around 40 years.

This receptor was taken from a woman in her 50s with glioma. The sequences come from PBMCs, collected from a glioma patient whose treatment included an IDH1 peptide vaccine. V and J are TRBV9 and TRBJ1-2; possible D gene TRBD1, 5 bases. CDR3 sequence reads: CASRGDRRYGYTF. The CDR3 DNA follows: TGTGCCAGCAGAGGGGACCGCCGCTATGGCTACACCTTC.